The T cell receptor beta chain under discussion was sequenced for a study of T cells after yellow fever vaccination. Study information: Researchers used SMART-Seq v4 Ultra Low Input to prepare fractions that had low cell numbers. General observations from the study: Only a small proportion of the clonotypes turned up in both the CD4 and the CD8 compartments, likely arising from convergent recombination.

The authors made TCR cDNA by 5'RACE template switching, adding a universal primer site and UMIs. TCRdb analysed the 5' RACE reads with MiXCR anew, one entry per CDR3 protein. Of 510,000 or so distinct CDR3 sequences in the sample, roughly 21% were seen once. The CDR3 totals 13 residues. Deletions cut 0 bases from V and 6 bases from J, with 6 bases between. Germline V gene data show CDR1 as SGHRS and CDR2 as YFSETQ. This clonotype was counted only a few times. Its antigen is not identified. Sequencing was performed on PBMCs, taken 15 days after the yellow fever booster vaccination. The receptor's source is a man aged 25-40 years who received the YFV17D yellow fever vaccine. This rearrangement joins TRBV5-1 to TRBJ2-2; D is uncertain. For the CDR3, the DNA is TGCGCCAGCAGCTTGGAAATCTCCGGGGAGCTGTTTTTT. This codes for CASSLEISGELFF. Complete variable domain (other parts from reference TRBV5-1 and TRBJ2-2): KAGVTQTPRYLIKTRGQQVTLSCSPISGHRSVSWYQQTPGQGLQFLFEYFSETQRNKGNFPGRFSGRQFSNSRSEMNVSTLELGDSALYLCASSLEISGELFFGEGSRLTVL.